The 8 T cell receptor beta chains below were found in one sample sequenced in a study of beta chain features in type 1 diabetes. The sequenced template was cDNA made from the entire isolated RNA. TCRdb keeps only in-frame clones here, not all; method: immunoSEQ multiplex PCR. The table shows about 9,400 clones, with around 82% occurring only once. Sequenced input: Tregs from blood. Receptors originate from a woman younger than 35 in good health.

This chain joins TRBV7-6 and TRBJ2-1, with 8 bases aligning to TRBD2. The V segment lost 3 bases and the J segment 9 bases; nucleotides outside the gene matches: 10. The CDR3 length is 15 residues. CDR1 and CDR2 (germline): SGHVS, FNYEAQ. As DNA, the CDR3 is TGTGCCAGCAGCTTGGCCGCGGGGGGCCTGTTTGAGCAGTTCTTC. As protein: CASSLAAGGLFEQFF.

A single count supports this clone. The chain joins TRBV7-9 to TRBJ2-1, with D possibly matching TRBD1 (6 bases). The CDR3 contains 13 residues. Germline V CDR1 and CDR2: SEHNR, FQNEAQ (reference sequence). V was cut by 3 bases and J by 8 bases, with 11 bases left in between. The CDR3 loop reads CASSFRGGDEQFF. CDR3 DNA: TGTGCCAGCAGCTTCAGGGGTGGAGATGAGCAGTTCTTC.

V usage is TRBV19 and J usage is TRBJ2-7; 8 positions match TRBD1. After removal of 4 bases from V and 5 bases from J, the junction contained 1 base not matched to a gene. The CDR3 contains 12 residues. The V gene's germline CDR1 is LNHDA and CDR2 SQIVND (reference sequence). DNA for the CDR3: TGTGCCAGTAGTAGGACAGGGAACGAGCAGTACTTC. Amino acids: CASSRTGNEQYF.

This chain links TRBV30 with TRBJ2-5; D is possibly TRBD1 (6 bases). This CDR3 is 13 amino acids long. The V gene's germline CDR1 is GTSNPN and CDR2 SVGIG (reference sequence). The DNA for the CDR3 is TGTGCAACAGGGAATAAGTGGGCAGAGACCCAGTACTTC. Its translation is CATGNKWAETQYF.

The V and J genes are TRBV19 and TRBJ1-2, with D possibly TRBD1 on 5 matching bases. V shed 5 bases and J shed 10 bases, with 14 bases lying between them. The germline V gene encodes CDR1 LNHDA and CDR2 SQIVND (reference sequence). This CDR3 comprises 12 residues. The CDR3 DNA reads as TGTGCCAGTAGTCCTCCTCAGGGTTCCTACACCTTC. Protein: CASSPPQGSYTF.

This clone was observed a single time. V and J are TRBV19 and TRBJ1-2; 12 positions agree with TRBD1. The CDR3 totals 14 residues. Losses at the gene ends were 5 bases for V and 6 bases for J; bases not matched to a gene: 4. Germline V gene data show CDR1 as LNHDA and CDR2 as SQIVND (reference sequence). CDR3 sequence reads: CASSAGQGAHGYTF. CDR3 sequence (DNA): TGTGCCAGTAGTGCGGGACAGGGGGCGCATGGCTACACCTTC. Together with reference TRBV19 and TRBJ1-2, the CDR3 gives the full variable domain: DGGITQSPKYLFRKEGQNVTLSCEQNLNHDAMYWYRQDPGQGLRLIYYSQIVNDFQKGDIAEGYSVSREKKESFPLTVTSAQKNPTAFYLCASSAGQGAHGYTFGSGTRLTVV.

In this sample, this clone turned up a few times. The rearrangement links TRBV10-3 to TRBJ2-2, with D tentatively TRBD2 (7 bases). The CDR3 is 14 amino acids. The germline V gene has CDR1 ENHRY and CDR2 SYGVKD. Trimming removed 7 bases at V and 4 bases at J, with 13 bases between. The CDR3 reads CAITEGGVTGELFF. In nucleotides, the CDR3 is TGTGCCATCACCGAAGGGGGGGTCACCGGGGAGCTGTTTTTT.

The V call is TRBV2, the J call TRBJ2-1; 11 nucleotides align to TRBD2. The CDR3 runs 13 residues. CDR1 is SNHLY and CDR2 is FYNNEI in the germline V gene. V lost 6 bases to trimming and J lost 9 bases; unmatched junction nucleotides: 4. This chain's CDR3 is CASSGLAGGEQFF. CDR3 bases: TGTGCCAGCAGCGGGCTAGCGGGAGGTGAGCAGTTCTTC.